This is a list of T cell receptor beta chains from one sample in a study of blood T cells in healthy people across ages. TCRdb re-called the 5' RACE reads with MiXCR, one entry per CDR3 protein. The sample holds around 1,500,000 distinct CDR3 sequences, approximately 42% seen once. Sequencing input: blood. These receptors were collected from a woman aged 18-29 years in good health. The CDR3 runs from the conserved cysteine through the conserved F or W. The D gene is left open where the match is weak. Part of the rows lack a size; the others show once, few, many or a class for expanded clones.

abundance: -
v_gene: TRBV24-1
j_gene: TRBJ2-3
d_gene: TRBD2
CDR3nt: TGTGCCACCAGTGATCCGGGACTAGTGACAGATACGCAGTATTTT
CDR3aa: CATSDPGLVTDTQYF

abundance: -
v_gene: TRBV27
j_gene: TRBJ1-2
d_gene: TRBD1
CDR3nt: TGTGCCAGCAGTTTATTCCCGACAGGGGGGGATTATGGCTACACCTTC
CDR3aa: CASSLFPTGGDYGYTF

abundance: few
v_gene: TRBV6-2/TRBV6-3
j_gene: TRBJ2-1
d_gene: TRBD2
CDR3nt: TGTGCCAGCATGGGAACCCCGGGCGGGGGACTCAACTACAATGAGCAGTTCTTC
CDR3aa: CASMGTPGGGLNYNEQFF

abundance: few
v_gene: TRBV11-2
j_gene: TRBJ2-7
d_gene: -
CDR3nt: TGTGCCAGCAGCCCGAATTTGCTTGGGGGAGAGCAGTACTTC
CDR3aa: CASSPNLLGGEQYF

abundance: -
v_gene: TRBV4-1
j_gene: TRBJ1-5
d_gene: -
CDR3nt: TGCGCCAGCAGCCAAGCCCCAGGTTCCAATCAGCCCCAGCATTTT
CDR3aa: CASSQAPGSNQPQHF

abundance: -
v_gene: TRBV15
j_gene: TRBJ2-7
d_gene: -
CDR3nt: TGTGCCACCAGCAGGGACTACACCTACGAGCAGTACTTC
CDR3aa: CATSRDYTYEQYF

abundance: few
v_gene: TRBV2
j_gene: TRBJ2-7
d_gene: TRBD2
CDR3nt: TGTGCCAACAAGCGGGAGACCTCCTACGAGCAGTACTTC
CDR3aa: CANKRETSYEQYF

abundance: -
v_gene: TRBV6-1
j_gene: TRBJ1-2
d_gene: -
CDR3nt: TGTGCCAGCAGGAGACAGACCTATGGCTACACCTTC
CDR3aa: CASRRQTYGYTF

abundance: few
v_gene: TRBV9
j_gene: TRBJ2-1
d_gene: -
CDR3nt: TGTGCCAGCAGCGTCTGGGGAAGCTCCTACAATGAGCAGTTCTTC
CDR3aa: CASSVWGSSYNEQFF

abundance: -
v_gene: TRBV28
j_gene: TRBJ1-2
d_gene: -
CDR3nt: TGTGCCAGCAGTGTAAGGATGGGCTATGGCTACACCTTC
CDR3aa: CASSVRMGYGYTF

abundance: -
v_gene: TRBV10-3
j_gene: TRBJ2-3
d_gene: TRBD2
CDR3nt: TGTGCCATCAGTGAGTCGTATAGCGGGAGGACAGATACGCAGTATTTT
CDR3aa: CAISESYSGRTDTQYF

abundance: -
v_gene: TRBV4-1
j_gene: TRBJ2-7
d_gene: TRBD1
CDR3nt: TGCGCCAGCAGCCCTACTCCGGGACAGAACTACGAGCAGTACTTC
CDR3aa: CASSPTPGQNYEQYF

abundance: few
v_gene: TRBV20-1
j_gene: TRBJ2-3
d_gene: -
CDR3nt: TGCAGTGCTACGTTATTGGCAGATACGCAGTATTTT
CDR3aa: CSATLLADTQYF

abundance: -
v_gene: TRBV5-4
j_gene: TRBJ2-1
d_gene: -
CDR3nt: TGTGCCAGCAGCGCGGCTGGGACATGGGCCAATGAGCAGTTCTTC
CDR3aa: CASSAAGTWANEQFF

abundance: -
v_gene: TRBV3-1
j_gene: TRBJ2-3
d_gene: -
CDR3nt: TGTGCCAGCAGCCAAACCGAGGGATACGCGTATTTT
CDR3aa: CASSQTEGYAYF

abundance: few
v_gene: TRBV4-1
j_gene: TRBJ1-5
d_gene: -
CDR3nt: TGCGCCAGCAGCCAAGCCTTTATTCAGGAGCTTAGCAATCAGCCCCAGCATTTT
CDR3aa: CASSQAFIQELSNQPQHF

abundance: few
v_gene: TRBV29-1
j_gene: TRBJ1-4
d_gene: -
CDR3nt: TGCAGCGTTGTTTCTGCGGAAAAACTGTTTTTT
CDR3aa: CSVVSAEKLFF

abundance: -
v_gene: TRBV20-1
j_gene: TRBJ2-1
d_gene: TRBD2
CDR3nt: TGCAGTGCTAGAGATAGACTAGCGGGGAGCTCCTACAATGAGCAGTTCTTC
CDR3aa: CSARDRLAGSSYNEQFF

abundance: once
v_gene: TRBV7-2
j_gene: TRBJ1-5
d_gene: TRBD1
CDR3nt: TGTGCCAGCTGCCCATCGACAGGGTTTATAGATCAGCCCCAGCATTTT
CDR3aa: CASCPSTGFIDQPQHF

abundance: -
v_gene: TRBV28
j_gene: TRBJ2-1
d_gene: TRBD2
CDR3nt: TGTGCCAGCAGCGACCCGTCGGGGGGTGTTTTCAATGAGCAGTTCTTC
CDR3aa: CASSDPSGGVFNEQFF

abundance: -
v_gene: TRBV12-3/TRBV12-4
j_gene: TRBJ2-3
d_gene: -
CDR3nt: TGTGCCAGCAGTTTATCAGTCGCAGATACGCAGTATTTT
CDR3aa: CASSLSVADTQYF

abundance: few
v_gene: TRBV21-1
j_gene: TRBJ1-2
d_gene: -
CDR3nt: TGTGCCAGCATACGAACCAAGCAGGGGTTGAAGGACTATGGCTACACCTTC
CDR3aa: CASIRTKQGLKDYGYTF

abundance: -
v_gene: TRBV10-3
j_gene: TRBJ2-1
d_gene: TRBD1
CDR3nt: TGTGCCACCAACAGGGGGCTGGACAATGAGCAGTTCTTC
CDR3aa: CATNRGLDNEQFF

abundance: -
v_gene: TRBV20-1
j_gene: TRBJ2-2
d_gene: -
CDR3nt: TGCAGTGCTAGAGATCAGGGGGACTTTAACACCGGGGAGCTGTTTTTT
CDR3aa: CSARDQGDFNTGELFF

abundance: few
v_gene: TRBV20-1
j_gene: TRBJ2-3
d_gene: TRBD2
CDR3nt: TGCAGTGCCCCTCCGGCGGGAGGGCGGGATACGCAGTATTTT
CDR3aa: CSAPPAGGRDTQYF

abundance: -
v_gene: TRBV7-9
j_gene: TRBJ2-1
d_gene: -
CDR3nt: TGTGCCAGCAGCTTACGGCAGACCACCTACAATGAGCAGTTCTTC
CDR3aa: CASSLRQTTYNEQFF

abundance: once
v_gene: TRBV6-1
j_gene: TRBJ2-7
d_gene: TRBD2
CDR3nt: TGTGCCAGCAGAAACGGGGGGGCTAACGAGCAGTACTTC
CDR3aa: CASRNGGANEQYF

abundance: -
v_gene: TRBV6-5
j_gene: TRBJ2-7
d_gene: -
CDR3nt: TGTGCCAGCAGTCGAGACTGGGAGCGGGAGCAGTACTTC
CDR3aa: CASSRDWEREQYF

abundance: many
v_gene: TRBV4-1
j_gene: TRBJ2-7
d_gene: -
CDR3nt: TGCGCCAGCAGCCAAGATAACTTGTACGAGCAGTACTTC
CDR3aa: CASSQDNLYEQYF

abundance: few
v_gene: TRBV21-1
j_gene: TRBJ2-7
d_gene: -
CDR3nt: TGTGCCAGCGGGGGGGCATTTTTCTCGAGCTCCTACGAGCAGTACTTC
CDR3aa: CASGGAFFSSSYEQYF

abundance: -
v_gene: TRBV12-3/TRBV12-4
j_gene: TRBJ2-7
d_gene: -
CDR3nt: TGTGCCAGCAGGAGCTACGAGACCTACGAGCAGTACTTC
CDR3aa: CASRSYETYEQYF

abundance: -
v_gene: TRBV10-1
j_gene: TRBJ2-5
d_gene: TRBD1
CDR3nt: TGCGCCAACAGTGAGGGGGCGACCCAGTACTTC
CDR3aa: CANSEGATQYF

abundance: -
v_gene: TRBV24-1
j_gene: TRBJ1-2
d_gene: -
CDR3nt: TGTGCCACCAGTGACCAACAGGGTTATGGCTACACCTTC
CDR3aa: CATSDQQGYGYTF

abundance: few
v_gene: TRBV6-1
j_gene: TRBJ1-2
d_gene: -
CDR3nt: TGTGCCGGGGGCAGAGACTATGGCTACACCTTC
CDR3aa: CAGGRDYGYTF

abundance: -
v_gene: TRBV6-6
j_gene: TRBJ2-1
d_gene: -
CDR3nt: TGTGCCAGCAGTTACGCCCGCCTAAGAGACAATGAGCAGTTCTTC
CDR3aa: CASSYARLRDNEQFF

abundance: -
v_gene: TRBV12-3/TRBV12-4
j_gene: TRBJ1-2
d_gene: -
CDR3nt: TGTGCCAGCAGTTTAGTGATGGTGGGGGTAAACTATGGCTACACCTTC
CDR3aa: CASSLVMVGVNYGYTF